This T cell receptor beta chain was sequenced in a study of beta chain features in type 1 diabetes. General observations from the study: Comparison showed that naive, central memory and Treg TCRB repertoires appeared more similar among patients than among healthy donors.

CD45RO/CCR7/CD25/CD127/CD95/CD27 separated CD4+ naive, central memory, regulatory and stem cell-like memory cells by sorting. Since all of the isolated RNA was reverse transcribed, expressed TCRB transcripts were what got sequenced. Assay: immunoSEQ multiplex PCR; the TCRdb copy retains only in-frame clones and omits some. The sample has a few hundred thousand clones, 11% seen once. On this clone: Its cognate antigen is unknown.

With 3 bases clipped from V and 4 bases from J, the junction kept 7 bases outside the gene matches. In germline, CDR1 is GTSNPN, CDR2 SVGIG (reference sequence). This CDR3 is 15 amino acids long. The TCR sequence derives from a young woman in good health. The sequencing input was naive CD4+ T cells from blood. V is TRBV30 and J is TRBJ2-7; TRBD2 matches at 12 bases. The CDR3 coding sequence is TGTGCCTGGAGGCCGACTAGCGGGAGCTTTTACGAGCAGTACTTC. Encoded protein: CAWRPTSGSFYEQYF.